This T cell receptor beta chain is drawn from a study of blood T cells in healthy people across ages. CDR3 length: 14 residues. CDR1 is MNHEY and CDR2 is SVGAGI in the germline V gene. V lost 6 bases and J lost 2, with 12 bases in between. This clonotype was detected ten times or more. Alongside a J-beta primer mix, a sample-barcoded 5' primer served in a second PCR lasting 7 to 11 cycles. MiXCR, applied by TCRdb to the 5' RACE reads, yields one record per CDR3 protein. The sample carries about 930,000 distinct CDR3 sequences, under 35% recorded once. The same sample was also studied in work on T cells of mothers and their children.

The chain combines TRBV6-5 with TRBJ2-3; unclear D gene. This TCR was sampled from a woman aged 40 to 50 in good health. The specimen was blood. The CDR3 coding sequence is TGTGCCAGCAGGAGAGGTTCCTTCACAGATACGCAGTATTTT. The encoded protein is CASRRGSFTDTQYF.